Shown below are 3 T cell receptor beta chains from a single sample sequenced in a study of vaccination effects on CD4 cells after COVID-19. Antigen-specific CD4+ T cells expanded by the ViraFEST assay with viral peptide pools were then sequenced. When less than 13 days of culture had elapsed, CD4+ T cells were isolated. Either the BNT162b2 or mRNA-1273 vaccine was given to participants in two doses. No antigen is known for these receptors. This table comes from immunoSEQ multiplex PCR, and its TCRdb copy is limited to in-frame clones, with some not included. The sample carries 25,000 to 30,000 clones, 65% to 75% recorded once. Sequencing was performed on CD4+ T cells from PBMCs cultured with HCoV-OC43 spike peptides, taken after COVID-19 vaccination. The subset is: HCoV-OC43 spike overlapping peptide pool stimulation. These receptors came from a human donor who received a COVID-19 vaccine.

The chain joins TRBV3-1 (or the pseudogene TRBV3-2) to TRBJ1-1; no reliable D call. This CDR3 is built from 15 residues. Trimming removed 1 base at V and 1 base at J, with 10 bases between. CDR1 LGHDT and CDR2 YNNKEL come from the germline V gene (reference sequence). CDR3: CASSQAGGPNTEAFF. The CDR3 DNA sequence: TGTGCCAGCAGCCAAGCCGGAGGACCGAACACTGAAGCTTTCTTT.

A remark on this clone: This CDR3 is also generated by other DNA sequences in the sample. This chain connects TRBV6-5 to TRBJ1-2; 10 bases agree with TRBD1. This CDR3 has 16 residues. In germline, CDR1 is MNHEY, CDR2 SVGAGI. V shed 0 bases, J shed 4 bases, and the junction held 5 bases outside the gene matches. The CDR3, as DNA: TGTGCCAGCAGTTACTCGAGGACAGGGGGTGGCTATGGCTACACCTTC. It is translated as CASSYSRTGGGYGYTF.

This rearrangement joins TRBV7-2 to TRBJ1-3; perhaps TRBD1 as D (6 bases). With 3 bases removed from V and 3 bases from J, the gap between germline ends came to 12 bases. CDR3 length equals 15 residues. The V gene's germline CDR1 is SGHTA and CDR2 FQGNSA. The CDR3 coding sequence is TGTGCCAGCAGCTTTTCCGGGACACGTGGAAACACCATATATTTT. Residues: CASSFSGTRGNTIYF.